The clone carrying this T cell receptor (beta chain) was observed a handful of times. The antigen is undetermined. These data are taken from a study of T-cell memory formation after mild COVID-19. TCRdb reprocessed the 5' RACE reads via MiXCR and lists one record per CDR3 protein. The repertoire consists of 400,000 to 500,000 distinct CDR3 sequences, with around 20% occurring once and the leading ten covering roughly 8.4%. Study-wide findings and caveats: Clones shrinking between day 15 and 85 showed a balanced CD4/CD8 split, and those that grew later tilted toward CD4+. Day 37-peaking second-wave clones had unconfirmed SARS-CoV-2 specificity.

CDR1 and CDR2 from the germline V gene are ENHRY and SYGVKD. The junction had 12 bases not matched to a gene; V was cut back by 8 bases and J by 7 bases. CDR3 length: 16 residues. The sequence came from an adult woman who had mild COVID-19 (a few samples of this study predate the infection). Cell type and time point are not known. Material: PBMCs or a T cell subset sorted from them (not recorded which). The J gene is TRBJ2-7, the V gene TRBV10-3; 15 bases line up with TRBD2. This CDR3 is CAIGTGLAGGPQEQYF. The CDR3 DNA sequence: TGTGCCATCGGAACAGGACTAGCGGGAGGGCCGCAGGAGCAGTACTTC.